The T cell receptor (beta chain) under discussion was sequenced for a study of blood T cell repertoires in COVID-19. Turning to the study itself: The origin of the acute and convalescent COVID-19 samples was the United States, Italy and Spain.

The CDR3 runs 14 residues. V was pared by 4 bases and J by 11 bases, with 21 bases between. Germline assignment: CDR1 SGHDT and CDR2 YYEEEE. In the original analysis: It was from reference gene primer amplification that nucleated cell counts were estimated. Libraries were prepared by immunoSEQ multiplex PCR; TCRdb keeps only in-frame clonotypes and omits some of them. That table gives V, J and clone size, and the DNA gave D and trimming. Of approximately 170,000 clones in the sample, 86% were seen once. The V and J genes are TRBV5-6 and TRBJ1-1; D might be TRBD1 (6 bases). The clonotype was recovered from a man aged 45-65 years with active or convalescent COVID-19. Source material: peripheral blood. This CDR3 is CASSGVGQTRWAFF. The CDR3 nucleotides are TGTGCCAGCAGCGGTGTTGGACAGACCCGGTGGGCTTTCTTT.